These T cell receptor beta chains were read from a single sample in a study of cytomegalovirus exposure and HLA in healthy donors. Libraries were prepared by immunoSEQ multiplex PCR; TCRdb keeps only in-frame clonotypes and omits some of them. This sample has more than 80,000 clones; less than 80% occur once, and the top ten carry about 4%. Input material: PBMCs. The receptors derive from a woman aged 40 to 50 in good health and CMV-seropositive. The conserved cysteine and the conserved F or W are not part of the CDR3 here.

j_gene,v_gene,CDR3aa
TRBJ2-1,TRBV4-1,ASSQILAGGASYNEQF
TRBJ2-1,TRBV5-1,ASSSISGPPDNEQF
TRBJ1-4,TRBV6-1,ASSRGPEGKLF
TRBJ2-1,TRBV12-5,ASGLVRDEQF
TRBJ1-2,TRBV23-1,ASSQPHGGVHYGYT
TRBJ2-2,TRBV19,ASSPSGENTGELF
TRBJ2-6,TRBV28,ASSFQGAGANVLT
TRBJ1-2,TRBV18,ASSHGEANYGYT
TRBJ1-4,TRBV5-6,ASSLGQINEKLF
TRBJ1-5,TRBV19,ASSTPGGASSNQPQH
TRBJ2-7,TRBV7-9,ASSLDTPYEQY
TRBJ2-7,TRBV6-1,ASSEGGSYEQY
TRBJ1-4,TRBV19,ASSQTDRRGEKLF
TRBJ2-7,TRBV27,ASSRTRSSYEQY
TRBJ2-5,TRBV5-1,ASSLGGAQETQY
TRBJ2-7,TRBV5-5,ASSFFTGQDEQY
TRBJ2-2,TRBV10-3,AISESVQGRMF
TRBJ1-4,TRBV19,ASSPLLGQGGEKLF
TRBJ1-2,TRBV6-5,ASSYNNDRAGGYT
TRBJ2-2,TRBV27,ASSTRTSGTGELF
TRBJ1-3,TRBV28,ASSFTGYENTIY
TRBJ2-6,TRBV14,ASRRTDKYFRSGANVLT
TRBJ1-5,TRBV15,ATSRDLFNSNQPQH
TRBJ2-2,TRBV6-6,ASKPTGSRPSGELF
TRBJ2-3,TRBV9,ASNNRGLAGKDTQY
TRBJ2-1,TRBV7-2,ASSHRGGTYNEQF
TRBJ1-2,TRBV2,ASTRQGSNYGYT
TRBJ2-2,TRBV6-1,ASSEQVVSGELF
TRBJ2-5,TRBV18,ASSPRGGQETQY
TRBJ2-5,TRBV19,ASSTSGTGDETQY
TRBJ1-1,TRBV6-5,ASSLRTGEAF
TRBJ1-3,TRBV10-3,AISESRNSGNTIY
TRBJ1-5,TRBV6-1,ASSYTTGEDQPQH
TRBJ2-3,TRBV6-4,ASSDSYFSGSTDTQY
TRBJ1-2,TRBV19,ASVNRAGENHYGYT
TRBJ2-7,TRBV27,ASSLSSGSDLVAEQY
TRBJ1-5,TRBV6-1,ASSEQQQINQPQH
TRBJ2-1,TRBV19,ASSRGGTSGVYNEQF
TRBJ2-2,TRBV27,ASSLNGVGELF
TRBJ1-2,TRBV9,ASSVGQGASGYT
TRBJ1-2,TRBV7-9,ASSLGGQGQPYGYT
TRBJ2-4,TRBV9,ASSPGDRGFGIQY
TRBJ1-2,TRBV27,ASSLGHGNYGYT
TRBJ2-5,TRBV9,ASSVVAGEETQY
TRBJ2-1,TRBV20-1,SARVGGKQF
TRBJ2-1,TRBV10-1,ATRGQGENEQF
TRBJ2-3,TRBV9,ASSVGVDSGSLGDTQY
TRBJ1-1,TRBV6-5,ASRSGGTEAF
TRBJ2-5,TRBV7-9,ASSLVGGQETQY
TRBJ1-2,TRBV28,ASSLGSNYGYT
TRBJ2-7,TRBV27,ASSRRTELSYEQY
TRBJ2-2,TRBV28,ASSSRDAGELF
TRBJ2-5,TRBV7-7,ASSRDSYQETQY
TRBJ2-7,TRBV6-5,ASSSLAGRWYEQY